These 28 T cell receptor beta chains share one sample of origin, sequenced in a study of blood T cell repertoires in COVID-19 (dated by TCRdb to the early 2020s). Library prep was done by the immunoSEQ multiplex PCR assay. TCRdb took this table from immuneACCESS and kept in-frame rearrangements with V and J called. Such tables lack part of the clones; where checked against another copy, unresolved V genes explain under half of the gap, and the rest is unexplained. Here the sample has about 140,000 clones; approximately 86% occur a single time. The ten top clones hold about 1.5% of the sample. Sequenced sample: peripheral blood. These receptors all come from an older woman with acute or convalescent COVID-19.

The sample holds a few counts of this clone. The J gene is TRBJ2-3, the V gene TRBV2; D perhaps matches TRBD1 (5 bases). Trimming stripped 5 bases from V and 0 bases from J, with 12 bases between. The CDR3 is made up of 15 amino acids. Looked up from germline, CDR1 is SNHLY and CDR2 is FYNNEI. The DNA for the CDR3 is TGTGCCAGCAGTCCCCTGGGGCTTAGCACAGATACGCAGTATTTT. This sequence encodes CASSPLGLSTDTQYF.

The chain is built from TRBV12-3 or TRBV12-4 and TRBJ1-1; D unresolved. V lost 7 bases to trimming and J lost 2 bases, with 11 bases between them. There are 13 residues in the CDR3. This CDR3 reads CASTRGLNTEAFF. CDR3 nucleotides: TGTGCCAGCACACGGGGTTTAAACACTGAAGCTTTCTTT.

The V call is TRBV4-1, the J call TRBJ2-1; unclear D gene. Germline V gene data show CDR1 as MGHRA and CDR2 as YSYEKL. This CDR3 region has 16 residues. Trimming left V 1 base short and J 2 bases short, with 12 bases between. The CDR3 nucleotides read TGCGCCAGCAGCCAAGGGTGGCAAACACCCTACAATGAGCAGTTCTTC. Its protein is CASSQGWQTPYNEQFF.

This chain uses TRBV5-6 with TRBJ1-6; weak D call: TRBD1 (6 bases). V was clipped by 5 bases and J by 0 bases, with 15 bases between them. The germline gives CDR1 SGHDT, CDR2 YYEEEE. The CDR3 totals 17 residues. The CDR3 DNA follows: TGTGCCAGCAGAGTGGGGACAATAGGCTCCTATAATTCACCCCTCCACTTT. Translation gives CASRVGTIGSYNSPLHF.

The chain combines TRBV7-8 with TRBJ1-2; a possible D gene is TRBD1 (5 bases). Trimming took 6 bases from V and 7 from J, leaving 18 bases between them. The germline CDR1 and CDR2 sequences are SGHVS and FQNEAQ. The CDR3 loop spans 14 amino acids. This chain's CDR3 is CASSPSGGVGGYTF. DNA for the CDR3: TGTGCCAGCAGTCCTTCTGGAGGGGTGGGTGGCTACACCTTC. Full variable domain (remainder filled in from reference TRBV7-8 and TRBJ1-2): GAGVSQSPRYKVAKRGQDVALRCDPISGHVSLFWYQQALGQGPEFLTYFQNEAQLDKSGLPSDRFFAERPEGSVSTLKIQRTQQEDSAVYLCASSPSGGVGGYTFGSGTRLTVV.

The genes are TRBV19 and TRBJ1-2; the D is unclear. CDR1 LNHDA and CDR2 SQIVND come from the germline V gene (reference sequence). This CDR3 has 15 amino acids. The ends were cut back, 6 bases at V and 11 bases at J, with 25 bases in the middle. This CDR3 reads CASSRPLGIQVSYTF. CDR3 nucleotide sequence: TGTGCCAGTAGCAGGCCGCTGGGCATCCAAGTTAGTTACACCTTC.

The CDR3 region has the DNA TGTGCCAGCAGCTTGGACAGATACACAGATACGCAGTATTTT. Its translation: CASSLDRYTDTQYF. J is TRBJ2-3 and V is TRBV11-1; maybe TRBD1 (6 bases). V was pared by 3 bases and J by 2 bases, with 9 bases between. This CDR3 comprises 14 residues. CDR1 is SGHAT, CDR2 FQDESV, per germline (reference sequence).

In DNA, the CDR3 is TGTGCCAGCGGTCGGACCGGGGAGCTGTTTTTT. Translating gives CASGRTGELFF. This chain uses TRBV27 with TRBJ2-2; no definite D call. V shed 8 bases and J shed 5 bases, with 6 bases lying between them. CDR1 is MNHEY, CDR2 SMNVEV, per germline (reference sequence). This CDR3 has 11 residues.

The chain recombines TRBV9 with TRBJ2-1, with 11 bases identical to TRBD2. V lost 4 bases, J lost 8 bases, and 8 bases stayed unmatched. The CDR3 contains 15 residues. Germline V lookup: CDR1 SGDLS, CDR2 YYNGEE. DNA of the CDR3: TGTGCCAGCAGCTTTAGCGGGGGGGCCTTTGATGAGCAGTTCTTC. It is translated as CASSFSGGAFDEQFF.

The CDR3, as DNA: TGTGCCAGTAAACCCTTAATCTATAGCAATCAGCCCCAGCATTTT. Protein product: CASKPLIYSNQPQHF. This chain uses TRBV19 with TRBJ1-5; D call uncertain. The CDR3 totals 15 residues. The ends were cut back, 7 bases at V and 0 bases at J, with 13 bases in the middle. The germline V gene encodes CDR1 LNHDA and CDR2 SQIVND (reference sequence).

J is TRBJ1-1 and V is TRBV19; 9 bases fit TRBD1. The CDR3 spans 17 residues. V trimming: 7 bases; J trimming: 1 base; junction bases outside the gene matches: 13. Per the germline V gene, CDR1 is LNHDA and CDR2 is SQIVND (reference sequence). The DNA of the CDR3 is TGTGCCAGTAACTACCTTGCCGGGACAGGGAAGAACACTGAAGCTTTCTTT. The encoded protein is CASNYLAGTGKNTEAFF.

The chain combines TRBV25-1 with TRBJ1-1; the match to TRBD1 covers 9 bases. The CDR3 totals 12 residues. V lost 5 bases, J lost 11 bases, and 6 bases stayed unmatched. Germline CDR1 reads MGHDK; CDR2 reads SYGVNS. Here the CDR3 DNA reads TGTGCCAGCAGTACCCGGGGACAGGGTGCTTTCTTT. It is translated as CASSTRGQGAFF.

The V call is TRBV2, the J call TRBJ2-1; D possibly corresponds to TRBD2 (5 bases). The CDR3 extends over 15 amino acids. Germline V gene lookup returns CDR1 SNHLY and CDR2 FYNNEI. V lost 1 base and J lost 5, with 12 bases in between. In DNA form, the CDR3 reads TGTGCCAGCAGTGAAGTCGTGGCTAGCCACAATGAGCAGTTCTTC. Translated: CASSEVVASHNEQFF.

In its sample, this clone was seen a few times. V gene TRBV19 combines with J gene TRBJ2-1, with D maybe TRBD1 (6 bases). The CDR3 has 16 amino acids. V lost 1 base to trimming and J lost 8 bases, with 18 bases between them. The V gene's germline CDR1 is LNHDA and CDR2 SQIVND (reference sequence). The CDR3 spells CASSIVQAGAVDEQFF. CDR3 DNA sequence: TGTGCCAGTAGTATAGTGCAGGCAGGGGCGGTCGATGAGCAGTTCTTC.

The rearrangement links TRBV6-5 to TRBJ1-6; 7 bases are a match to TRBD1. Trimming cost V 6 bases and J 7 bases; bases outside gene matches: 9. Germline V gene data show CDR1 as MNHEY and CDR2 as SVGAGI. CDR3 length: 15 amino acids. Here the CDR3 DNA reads TGTGCCAGCAGGGGGGCGACAGGGCCAAATTCACCCCTCCACTTT. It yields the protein CASRGATGPNSPLHF.

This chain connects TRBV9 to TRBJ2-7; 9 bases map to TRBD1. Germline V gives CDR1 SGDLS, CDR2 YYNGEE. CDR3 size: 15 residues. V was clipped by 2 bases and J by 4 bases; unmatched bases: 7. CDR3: CASSVGTGPPYEQYF. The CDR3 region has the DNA TGTGCCAGCAGCGTGGGGACAGGGCCCCCATACGAGCAGTACTTC.

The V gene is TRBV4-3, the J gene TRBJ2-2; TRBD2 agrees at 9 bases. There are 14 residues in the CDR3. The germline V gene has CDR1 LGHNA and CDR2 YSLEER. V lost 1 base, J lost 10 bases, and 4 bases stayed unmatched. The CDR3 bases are TGCGCCAGCAGCCAAGGGACTAGCGAGGCGGAGCTGTTTTTT. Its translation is CASSQGTSEAELFF.

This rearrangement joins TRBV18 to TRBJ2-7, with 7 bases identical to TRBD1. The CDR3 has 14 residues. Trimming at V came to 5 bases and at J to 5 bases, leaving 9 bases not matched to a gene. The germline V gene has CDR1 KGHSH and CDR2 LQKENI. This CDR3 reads CASSDRVIGDEQYF. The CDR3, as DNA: TGTGCCAGCTCAGACAGGGTAATTGGCGACGAGCAGTACTTC.

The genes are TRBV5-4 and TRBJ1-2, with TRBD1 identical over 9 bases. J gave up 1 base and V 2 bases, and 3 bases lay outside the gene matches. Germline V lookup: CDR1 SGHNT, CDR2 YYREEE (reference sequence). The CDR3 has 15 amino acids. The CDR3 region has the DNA TGTGCCAGCAGCTTTCGGACAGGGGATAACTATGGCTACACCTTC. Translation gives CASSFRTGDNYGYTF. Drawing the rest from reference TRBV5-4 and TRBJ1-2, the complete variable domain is ETGVTQSPTHLIKTRGQQVTLRCSSQSGHNTVSWYQQALGQGPQFIFQYYREEENGRGNFPPRFSGLQFPNYSSELNVNALELDDSALYLCASSFRTGDNYGYTFGSGTRLTVV.

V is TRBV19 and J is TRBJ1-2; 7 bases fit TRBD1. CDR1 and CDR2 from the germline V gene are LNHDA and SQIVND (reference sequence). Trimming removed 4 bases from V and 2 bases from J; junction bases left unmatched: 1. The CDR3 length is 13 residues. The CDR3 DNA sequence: TGTGCCAGTAGTACAGGGGGGAACTATGGCTACACCTTC. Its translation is CASSTGGNYGYTF.

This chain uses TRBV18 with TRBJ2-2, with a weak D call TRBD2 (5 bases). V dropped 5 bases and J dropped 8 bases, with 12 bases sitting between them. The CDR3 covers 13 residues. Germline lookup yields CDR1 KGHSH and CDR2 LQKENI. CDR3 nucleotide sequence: TGTGCCAGCTCATCGGGGTCCTCGGGGGAGCTGTTTTTT. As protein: CASSSGSSGELFF. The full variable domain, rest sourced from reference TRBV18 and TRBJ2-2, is NAGVMQNPRHLVRRRGQEARLRCSPMKGHSHVYWYRQLPEEGLKFMVYLQKENIIDESGMPKERFSAEFPKEGPSILRIQQVVRGDSAAYFCASSSGSSGELFFGEGSRLTVL.

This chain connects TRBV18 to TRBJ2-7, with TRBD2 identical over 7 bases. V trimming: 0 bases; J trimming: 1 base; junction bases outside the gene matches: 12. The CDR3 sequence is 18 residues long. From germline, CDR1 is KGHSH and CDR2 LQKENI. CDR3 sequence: CASSPPPLGAGQSYEQYF. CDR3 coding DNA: TGTGCCAGCTCACCACCTCCGTTGGGAGCGGGGCAATCCTACGAGCAGTACTTC.

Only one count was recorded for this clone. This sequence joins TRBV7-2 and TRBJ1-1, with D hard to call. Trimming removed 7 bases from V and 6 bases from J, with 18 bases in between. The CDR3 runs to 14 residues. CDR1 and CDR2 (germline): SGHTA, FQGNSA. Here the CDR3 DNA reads TGTGCCAGCACCCAGGTCCCCGAGGGCGCTGAAGCTTTCTTT. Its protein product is CASTQVPEGAEAFF. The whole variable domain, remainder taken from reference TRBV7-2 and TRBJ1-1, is GAGVSQSPSNKVTEKGKDVELRCDPISGHTALYWYRQSLGQGLEFLIYFQGNSAPDKSGLPSDRFSAERTGGSVSTLTIQRTQQEDSAVYLCASTQVPEGAEAFFGQGTRLTVV.

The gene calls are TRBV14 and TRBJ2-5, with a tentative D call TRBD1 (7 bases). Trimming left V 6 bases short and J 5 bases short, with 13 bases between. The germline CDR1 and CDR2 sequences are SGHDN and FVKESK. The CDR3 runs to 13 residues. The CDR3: CASSWRGRETQYF. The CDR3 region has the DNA TGTGCCAGCAGTTGGAGGGGGCGGGAGACCCAGTACTTC.

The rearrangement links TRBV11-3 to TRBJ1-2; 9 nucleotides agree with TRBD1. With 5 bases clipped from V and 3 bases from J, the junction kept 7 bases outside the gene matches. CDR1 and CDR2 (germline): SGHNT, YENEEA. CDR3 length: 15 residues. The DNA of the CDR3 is TGTGCCAGCAGCACCCGACAGGGGGTAGACTATGGCTACACCTTC. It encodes CASSTRQGVDYGYTF.

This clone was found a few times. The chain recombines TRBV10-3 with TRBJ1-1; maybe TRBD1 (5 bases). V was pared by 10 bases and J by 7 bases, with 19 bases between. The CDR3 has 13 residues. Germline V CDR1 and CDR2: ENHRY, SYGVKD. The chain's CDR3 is CATHPMGGFEAFF. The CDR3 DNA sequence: TGTGCCACCCACCCGATGGGGGGATTTGAAGCTTTCTTT.

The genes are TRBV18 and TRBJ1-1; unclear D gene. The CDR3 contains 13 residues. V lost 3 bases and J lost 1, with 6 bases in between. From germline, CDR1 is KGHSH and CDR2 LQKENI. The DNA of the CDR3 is TGTGCCAGCTCACCGGGCGAGAACACTGAAGCTTTCTTT. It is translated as CASSPGENTEAFF.

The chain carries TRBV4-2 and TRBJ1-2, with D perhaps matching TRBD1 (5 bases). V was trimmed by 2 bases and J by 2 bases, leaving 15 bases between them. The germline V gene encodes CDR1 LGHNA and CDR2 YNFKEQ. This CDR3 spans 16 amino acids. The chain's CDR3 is CASSQPPGVGNYGYTF. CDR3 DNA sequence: TGTGCCAGCAGCCAACCACCGGGGGTGGGGAACTATGGCTACACCTTC.